This TCR beta chain emerged from a study of a mutant IDH1 vaccine in newly diagnosed glioma. This table comes from immunoSEQ multiplex PCR, and its TCRdb copy is limited to in-frame clones, with some not included. This sample has over 95,000 clones; around 90% occur once, and the top ten carry roughly 0.61%. Time point of the sample: week 11, during vaccination. Every vaccine dose comprised 300 ug of mutant IDH1 20-mer peptide plus topical imiquimod. The CDR3 runs to 16 residues. From germline, CDR1 is KGHSH and CDR2 LQKENI. Trimming cost V 4 bases and J 2 bases, with 17 bases left between them. As concerns this clone: No antigen is known for it.

This rearrangement joins TRBV18 to TRBJ1-2; D perhaps matches TRBD1 (5 bases). This receptor was obtained from a woman between 50 and 59 years old with glioma. The input for sequencing was PBMCs, taken from a glioma patient whose treatment included an IDH1 peptide vaccine. The CDR3 sequence is CASSLQRDSPNYGYTF. Here the CDR3 DNA reads TGTGCCAGCTCACTACAACGGGACTCCCCGAACTATGGCTACACCTTC.